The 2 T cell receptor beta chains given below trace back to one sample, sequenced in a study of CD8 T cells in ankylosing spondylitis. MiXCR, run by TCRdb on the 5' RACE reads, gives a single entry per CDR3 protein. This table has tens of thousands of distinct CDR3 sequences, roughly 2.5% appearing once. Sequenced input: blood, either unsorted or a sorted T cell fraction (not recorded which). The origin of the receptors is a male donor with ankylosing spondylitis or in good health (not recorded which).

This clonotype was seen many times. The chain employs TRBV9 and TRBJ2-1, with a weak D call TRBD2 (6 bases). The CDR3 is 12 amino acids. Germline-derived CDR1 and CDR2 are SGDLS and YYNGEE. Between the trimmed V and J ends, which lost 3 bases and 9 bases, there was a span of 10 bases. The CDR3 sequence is CASSGDWVEQFF. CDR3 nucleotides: TGTGCCAGCAGCGGGGACTGGGTTGAGCAGTTCTTC. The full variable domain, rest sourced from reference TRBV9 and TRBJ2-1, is DSGVTQTPKHLITATGQRVTLRCSPRSGDLSVYWYQQSLDQGLQFLIQYYNGEERAKGNILERFSAQQFPDLHSELNLSSLELGDSALYFCASSGDWVEQFFGPGTRLTVL.

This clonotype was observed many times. For the CDR3, the DNA is TGTGCCAGCAGCGGCGGGATCTCTGGAAACACCATATATTTT. Translation gives CASSGGISGNTIYF. This chain joins TRBV9 and TRBJ1-3; the D is unclear. CDR3 size: 14 residues. The germline V and J ends were trimmed by 3 bases and 0 bases, with 7 bases remaining between them. The V gene's germline CDR1 is SGDLS and CDR2 YYNGEE.